These 20 T cell receptor beta chains were all obtained from the same sample, sequenced in a study of T cells in Graves' hyperthyroidism and ophthalmopathy. It was RNA transcripts that yielded the amplified TCR beta CDR3 regions. The HTBI primer set drove a first-round RT-PCR of the TCR CDR3. TCRdb reprocessed the multiplex PCR reads with MiXCR, giving one entry per CDR3 protein. The sample has some 770,000 distinct CDR3 sequences, around 17% seen once. The specimen sequenced was blood. The source of these receptors is a man between 18 and 35 years old with Graves' hyperthyroidism.

As for this clonotype: Germline is not matched at one junction end, which may reflect a read error. This chain uses TRBV20-1 with TRBJ2-1; D is possibly TRBD2 (5 bases). The CDR3 contains 14 residues. The V gene's germline CDR1 is DFQATT and CDR2 SNEGSKA (reference sequence). In DNA, the CDR3 is TGCAGTGCAAGAGCGGAGTACTACTACAATGAGCAGTTCTTC. Its translation is CSARAEYYYNEQFF.

This clonotype was seen repeatedly, ten times or more. The chain recombines TRBV20-1 with TRBJ2-7; possible D gene TRBD2, 5 bases. The CDR3 extends over 13 amino acids. V lost 3 bases to trimming and J lost 3 bases, with 12 bases between them. Germline V gives CDR1 DFQATT, CDR2 SNEGSKA (reference sequence). CDR3 sequence: CSASDVEVYEQYF. The CDR3, as DNA: TGCAGTGCTAGTGATGTGGAGGTCTACGAGCAGTACTTC.

This clonotype was observed a handful of times. CDR3 protein: CASSLIPQGVCDIQYF. DNA for the CDR3: TGTGCCAGCAGCCTAATCCCCCAGGGGGTTTGTGACATTCAGTACTTC. This chain links TRBV12-3 or TRBV12-4 with TRBJ2-4; 7 nucleotides agree with TRBD1. CDR3 length equals 16 residues. Trimming took 6 bases from V and 8 from J; bases not matched to a gene: 16.

This clonotype came up many times. The chain links TRBV20-1 to TRBJ2-5, with D perhaps matching TRBD2 (7 bases). Germline CDR1 and CDR2: DFQATT and SNEGSKA (reference sequence). CDR3 size: 14 residues. V lost 6 bases, J lost 5 bases, and 19 bases lay in between. CDR3 coding DNA: TGCAGTGCCCCCGGGGGCGCGGGAGCTGAGACCCAGTACTTC. It is translated as CSAPGGAGAETQYF.

This clonotype was detected ten times or more. This chain links TRBV27 with TRBJ2-1; no reliable D call. Germline V gives CDR1 MNHEY, CDR2 SMNVEV (reference sequence). This CDR3 has 14 amino acids. Trimming stripped 4 bases from V and 8 bases from J, with 15 bases between. CDR3 amino acids: CASSYLGPFDEQFF. CDR3 nucleotides: TGTGCCAGCAGTTACCTCGGGCCGTTTGATGAGCAGTTCTTC.

This clonotype was seen only a few times. The chain employs TRBV6-2 or TRBV6-3 and TRBJ2-5; 11 positions agree with TRBD2. CDR1 and CDR2 from the germline V gene are MNHEY and SVGEGT. Trimming cost V 4 bases and J 5 bases; bases outside gene matches: 3. The CDR3 is made up of 14 amino acids. The CDR3 coding sequence is TGTGCCAGCAGTTTCCGGACTAGCGGGGAGACCCAGTACTTC. Translated: CASSFRTSGETQYF.

This clonotype was observed at least ten times. The rearrangement uses TRBV28 and TRBJ2-1, with TRBD2 identical over 9 bases. The CDR3 length is 15 residues. CDR1 and CDR2 from the germline V gene are MDHEN and SYDVKM. The J segment lost 7 bases and the V segment lost 3 bases, leaving 7 bases of the junction unmatched. The CDR3 here is CASSLQREVRNEQFF. The CDR3 DNA sequence: TGTGCCAGCAGTTTGCAGCGGGAGGTGCGAAATGAGCAGTTCTTC.

This clonotype was detected ten times or more. The chain employs TRBV3-1 and TRBJ2-1; D is possibly TRBD1 (6 bases). The length of the CDR3 is 17 residues. CDR1 is LGHDT and CDR2 is YNNKEL in the germline V gene (reference sequence). The V end was cut by 4 bases, the J end by 1 base, with 17 bases between. Here the CDR3 reads CASSPSVGQISYNEQFF. CDR3 nucleotide sequence: TGTGCCAGCAGCCCGTCTGTCGGACAGATTTCCTACAATGAGCAGTTCTTC.

In the case of this clonotype: This may be a read error: a much more frequent sequence differs by one nucleotide. The chain recombines TRBV28 with TRBJ2-2; tentative D call: TRBD2 (6 bases). Trimming took 8 bases from V and 5 from J, leaving 15 bases between them. The CDR3 is 14 residues long. Germline V lookup: CDR1 MDHEN, CDR2 SYDVKM. CDR3 DNA: TGTGCCAGCGTTGAGACGGCGGGGACCGGGGAGCTGTTTTTT. It translates to CASVETAGTGELFF.

The J gene is TRBJ2-5, the V gene TRBV7-2, with D unresolved. The length of the CDR3 is 15 residues. V was clipped by 6 bases and J by 3 bases, with 17 bases between them. CDR1 and CDR2 (germline): SGHTA, FQGNSA. The CDR3 spells CASSSSSAEEETQYF. Here the CDR3 DNA reads TGTGCCAGCAGTTCCTCATCGGCAGAGGAAGAGACCCAGTACTTC. The entire variable domain, with the rest obtained from reference TRBV7-2 and TRBJ2-5, is as follows: GAGVSQSPSNKVTEKGKDVELRCDPISGHTALYWYRQSLGQGLEFLIYFQGNSAPDKSGLPSDRFSAERTGGSVSTLTIQRTQQEDSAVYLCASSSSSAEEETQYFGPGTRLLVL.

This clonotype has more than one count but fewer than ten. This rearrangement joins TRBV5-8 to TRBJ2-1; no reliable D call. Germline V lookup: CDR1 SGHTS, CDR2 YDEGEE. The ends were cut back, 5 bases at V and 8 bases at J, with 14 bases in the middle. This CDR3 spans 13 amino acids. Written as DNA, the CDR3 is TGTGCCAGCAGAATCAAGGGATTCGATGAGCAGTTCTTC. Protein: CASRIKGFDEQFF.

This clonotype was detected ten times or more. The chain couples TRBV13 to TRBJ2-1, with D possibly TRBD2 on 5 matching bases. Trimming cost V 5 bases and J 7 bases, with 15 bases left between them. Germline V CDR1 and CDR2: PRHDT, FYEKMQ (reference sequence). The CDR3 has 14 amino acids. The CDR3 loop is CASSLWTVMNEQFF. The CDR3 nucleotides read TGTGCCAGCAGCCTCTGGACTGTTATGAATGAGCAGTTCTTC.

The rearrangement links TRBV19 to TRBJ2-4; the D is unclear. V lost 5 bases and J lost 0, with 8 bases in between. The germline gives CDR1 LNHDA, CDR2 SQIVND (reference sequence). The CDR3 is 14 residues long. The CDR3 bases are TGTGCCAGTAGTCAGGATTTAGCCAAAAACATTCAGTACTTC. This encodes CASSQDLAKNIQYF.

The V call is TRBV28, the J call TRBJ1-4, with TRBD1 matching 9 bases. V shed 5 bases and J 7 bases; nucleotides not matched to a gene: 5. CDR1 is MDHEN, CDR2 SYDVKM, per germline. This CDR3 spans 14 amino acids. This CDR3 reads CASSRTGEGEKLFF. The CDR3 DNA sequence: TGTGCCAGCAGTCGGACAGGGGAGGGTGAAAAACTGTTTTTT.

The chain joins TRBV6-2 or TRBV6-3 to TRBJ2-5; unclear D gene. The V and J ends lost 5 bases and 1 base respectively, with 11 bases between them. Germline V CDR1 and CDR2: MNHEY, SVGEGT. The CDR3 has 14 residues. CDR3 coding DNA: TGTGCCAGCAGTCCCTCCAGAGTCCAAGAGACCCAGTACTTC. Its translation is CASSPSRVQETQYF.

This clonotype showed up just a few times. CDR3 protein: CASSLRQGRANYGYTF. DNA for the CDR3: TGCGCCAGCAGCTTACGACAGGGACGGGCTAACTATGGCTACACCTTC. The J gene is TRBJ1-2, the V gene TRBV5-1, with 7 bases identical to TRBD1. CDR1 SGHRS and CDR2 YFSETQ come from the germline V gene. CDR3 length equals 16 residues. Losses at the gene ends were 2 bases for V and 0 bases for J; bases not matched to a gene: 7.

In this sample, this clonotype turned up a few times. V and J are TRBV2 and TRBJ2-7; TRBD1 is a possible D gene (6 bases). Germline CDR1 SNHLY, CDR2 FYNNEI. The CDR3 consists of 12 residues. Trimming took off 7 bases at V and 6 bases at J, with 13 bases between the two ends. DNA for the CDR3: TGTGCCAGCAATGCAGGGGTCCCCGAGCAGTACTTC. This codes for CASNAGVPEQYF.

This clonotype has only a few counts. The chain is built from TRBV7-9 and TRBJ2-1; 15 positions match TRBD2. V trimming: 0 bases; J trimming: 0 bases; junction bases outside the gene matches: 9. Per the germline V gene, CDR1 is SEHNR and CDR2 is FQNEAQ (reference sequence). This CDR3 is built from 21 residues. The CDR3 region has the DNA TGTGCCAGCAGCTTAGCCCCAGGACTAGCGGGAGGGACGAGCTCCTACAATGAGCAGTTCTTC. This encodes CASSLAPGLAGGTSSYNEQFF.

In this sample, this clonotype turned up many times. This chain connects TRBV12-3 or TRBV12-4 to TRBJ2-1, with 10 bases aligning to TRBD2. V gave up 0 bases and J gave up 5 bases; unmatched junction bases: 7. The CDR3 extends over 17 amino acids. CDR3 DNA sequence: TGTGCCAGCAGTTTAGCGCTCCTAGCGGGAGTCCACAATGAGCAGTTCTTC. It is translated as CASSLALLAGVHNEQFF.

This clonotype was counted between two and nine times. J is TRBJ2-1 and V is TRBV15; a possible D gene is TRBD1 (5 bases). Germline-derived CDR1 and CDR2 are LNHNV and YYDKDF (reference sequence). Between the trimmed V and J ends, which lost 2 bases and 4 bases, there was a span of 9 bases. The CDR3 extends over 14 amino acids. The CDR3 protein is CATSRPRQYNEQFF. The DNA of the CDR3 is TGTGCCACCAGCAGACCCCGACAGTACAATGAGCAGTTCTTC.